This section outlines one T cell receptor (beta chain) sequence together with its context. This clonotype has only a few counts. It lacks a known antigen. No base qualities exist here, and no much larger clone lies one base off it. This entry comes from a study of glioma-infiltrating T cells (dated by TCRdb to 2016 to 2018). Broadly, across the study: The study sequenced TCR alpha- and beta-chain repertoires from glioma tissue, from non-neoplastic brain tissue and from matched peripheral blood mononuclear cells. To measure how far tissue and blood T-cell populations diverged, each tissue-infiltrating repertoire was compared against the peripheral blood repertoire of the same patient. Three low-grade glioma patients, roughly 8 primary glioblastoma patients and three non-glioma patients contributing non-neoplastic brain tissue were included in the paired cohort. Here is what the overall study found, with its caveats: Very few CDR3 sequences were found to be shared between tissue and blood, and this scarcity was attributed to high CDR3 diversity and limited sampling. The group comparisons were based on small numbers of patients: three non-neoplastic, three low-grade glioma and about eight glioblastoma patients. VJ-independent divergence between tissue and blood was lower than expected in non-neoplastic patients but higher than expected in all gliomas, particularly low-grade gliomas.

TCR alpha and beta CDR3 regions were amplified with the iRepertoire nested amplicon-rescue multiplex PCR (arm-PCR) platform from RNA. For one-step reverse transcription and amplification, about 90-400 ng of tissue mRNA or PBMC total RNA was used as input. After bead purification, a secondary multiplex PCR added Illumina adapters, and libraries were gel-purified between 200 and 400 bp. Internal 6-nucleotide barcodes were carried by the libraries and were used for demultiplexing. Sequencing of the libraries was done on an Illumina MiSeq using 2x220 or 2x250 nucleotide paired-end reads. In the source study's methods: Paired reads were merged using FLASH 1.2.11 and aligned with BWA-MEM to the GRCh37 human genome, and TRA and TRB reads were then extracted. An IMGT-derived reference of cassette sequences and CDR3 motifs, with pseudogenes included, was used for V and J assignment. Three-frame translation of reads was performed, and productive CDR3s were defined as those with a C...FGXG motif and no stop codons. A clonotype was defined as a unique combination of a V-J cassette pair and a CDR3 amino acid sequence. Filtering of reads was based on Hamming distance, with the threshold set by the sequence error rate of each sample in mapped regions. Through fastp at Q25 and MiXCR, TCRdb rebuilt clones from the public reads, retaining in-frame beta chains. Under each unique CDR3 protein, matching rows form one entry showing the most common genes and DNA. Here the V and J calls rest on TCRdb's processing, not on the authors' analysis. A total of around 170,000 distinct CDR3 sequences appear in this sample, roughly two fifths of them only once. 5.2% of the sample is in the top ten clones.

According to the germline V gene, CDR1 reads SGHDN and CDR2 reads FVKESK. At the junction V is shortened by 0 bases and J by 4 bases; bases outside the gene matches: 9. The CDR3 sequence holds 18 residues, the cysteine and phenylalanine included. Only CDR3 DNA is held: 54 bases, read in frame from base 1. Sequences were obtained from glioma tissue, nonneoplastic brain tissue, or PBMCs (not recorded which). This clonotype was obtained from a human donor with low-grade glioma or glioblastoma, undergoing nonglioma brain surgery, or in good health (not recorded which). The chain couples TRBV14 to TRBJ2-1, with 10 middle bases fitting TRBD2. The DNA sequence follows: TGTGCCAGCAGCCAAGACAGGCTAGCGGGAGTCAATTACAATGAGCAGTTCTTC. It encodes CASSQDRLAGVNYNEQFF.